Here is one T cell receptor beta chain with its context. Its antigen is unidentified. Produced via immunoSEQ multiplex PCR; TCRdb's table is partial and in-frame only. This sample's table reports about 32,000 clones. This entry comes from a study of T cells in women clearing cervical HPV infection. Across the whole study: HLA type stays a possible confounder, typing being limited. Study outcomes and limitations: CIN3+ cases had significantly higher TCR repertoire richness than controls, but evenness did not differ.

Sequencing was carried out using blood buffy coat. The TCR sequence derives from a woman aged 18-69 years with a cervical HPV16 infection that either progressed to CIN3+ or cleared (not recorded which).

Incomplete CDR3 DNA: TGTGCCAGCAGGACGGGGGGTCTGGGGGACAATGAAAAG. Encoded protein: CASRTGGLGDNEK. In full, the CDR3 reads CASRTGGLGDNEKLFF. The chain recombines TRBV2 with TRBJ2-2; the D gene is possibly TRBD2 (7 bases). With the read ending 3 residues before the CDR3 end, the germline J gene is used to fill in that end. Germline CDR1 SNHLY, CDR2 FYNNEI. The CDR3 runs to 16 residues.